This T cell receptor beta chain was sequenced during a study of blood T cell repertoires in COVID-19. Study as a whole: Sites across the United States, Italy and Spain contributed samples from acute and convalescent COVID-19. PBMCs, B-cell-depleted T cells, or T cells were the source of the cDNA or gDNA that made up the material.

The CDR3 is 15 amino acids. CDR1 is MNHEY, CDR2 SVGEGT, per germline. After removal of 6 bases from V and 4 bases from J, the junction contained 8 bases not matched to a gene. Original processing methods: Amplification from reference gene primers served as the basis for estimated nucleated cell counts. Data came from immunoSEQ multiplex PCR; TCRdb stores just in-frame clones and leaves some out. The D gene and trimming were derived from the DNA, and the V and J assignments and clone size from that table. The table shows some 300,000 clones, with 88% occurring only once. This clone came up once. The J gene is TRBJ2-1, the V gene TRBV6-2 or TRBV6-3, with 8 bases lining up with TRBD1. Input material: peripheral blood. This TCR was recovered from a woman in her twenties or thirties who had recovered from COVID-19. CDR3 nucleotides: TGTGCCAGCAGCGACAGGGGCTTTTTATACAATGAGCAGTTCTTC. This encodes CASSDRGFLYNEQFF.